What follows are 26 T cell receptor beta chains derived from one specimen sequenced in a study of blood T cells in healthy people across ages. PCR was performed a second time for 7 to 11 cycles using a sample-barcoded 5' primer and a J-beta primer mix. Each CDR3 protein is one row after TCRdb ran MiXCR on the 5' RACE reads. The repertoire holds over 1,500,000 distinct CDR3 sequences, 49% seen once, with approximately 2.1% in the top ten. The sequenced material came from blood. The receptors shown here come from a middle-aged woman in good health.

The genes are TRBV24-1 and TRBJ1-2; D is undetermined. The V end was cut by 4 bases, the J end by 0 bases, with 11 bases between. This CDR3 is 15 amino acids long. Germline-derived CDR1 and CDR2 are KGHDR and SFDVKD. The CDR3 here is CATSEVRSTNYGYTF. The DNA for the CDR3 is TGTGCCACCAGTGAAGTCAGAAGTACTAACTATGGCTACACCTTC.

This chain's CDR3 is CASSQTTGFSEGYTF. CDR3 coding DNA: TGCGCCAGCAGCCAAACGACAGGATTCTCGGAGGGCTACACCTTC. The chain joins TRBV4-3 to TRBJ1-2; D possibly corresponds to TRBD1 (6 bases). The CDR3 is 15 amino acids. Germline values: CDR1 LGHNA, CDR2 YSLEER. The V end lost 2 bases, the J end lost 8 bases, and 18 bases lay between the germline ends.

The chain uses TRBV20-1 and TRBJ2-5; the match to TRBD1 covers 8 bases. This CDR3 is built from 14 residues. The germline gives CDR1 DFQATT, CDR2 SNEGSKA (reference sequence). V shed 4 bases and J 2 bases; nucleotides not matched to a gene: 6. In DNA, the CDR3 is TGCAGTGCTACGGGACAGGCGCCACAAGAGACCCAGTACTTC. Translated: CSATGQAPQETQYF.

This chain joins TRBV20-1 and TRBJ1-1, with D hard to call. The CDR3 length is 12 residues. Trimming cost V 6 bases and J 1 base, with 9 bases left between them. Germline lookup yields CDR1 DFQATT and CDR2 SNEGSKA (reference sequence). The CDR3 here is CSARKTNTEAFF. As DNA, the CDR3 is TGCAGTGCGAGAAAAACGAACACTGAAGCTTTCTTT.

This chain joins TRBV27 and TRBJ2-4; 10 bases match TRBD2. The DNA matches TRBJ2-7 better at its end, which makes the J call doubtful. Germline CDR1 reads MNHEY; CDR2 reads SMNVEV (reference sequence). The length of the CDR3 is 17 residues. CDR3 in DNA: TGTGCCAGCAGTCCTCGCCTTAGCGGGAGGCCTCCCTACGAGCAGTACTTC. Amino acid sequence: CASSPRLSGRPPYEQYF.

The chain is built from TRBV24-1 and TRBJ2-1; TRBD1 is a possible D gene (6 bases). The CDR3 extends over 14 amino acids. In germline, CDR1 is KGHDR, CDR2 SFDVKD. Trimming stripped 4 bases from V and 6 bases from J, with 12 bases between. CDR3 in DNA: TGTGCCACCAGTGACAGACAGGAGAGCAATGAGCAGTTCTTC. It is translated as CATSDRQESNEQFF.

This clonotype was found a few times. J is TRBJ1-4 and V is TRBV2; 7 nucleotides align to TRBD1. V trimming: 6 bases; J trimming: 0 bases; junction bases outside the gene matches: 7. The CDR3 length is 16 residues. The germline V gene has CDR1 SNHLY and CDR2 FYNNEI. DNA of the CDR3: TGTGCCAGCAGCTTGGACAGGCATGCAACTAATGAAAAACTGTTTTTT. Encoded protein: CASSLDRHATNEKLFF.

A note on this clonotype: One end of the junction is discordant with germline, which a read error may explain. The chain uses TRBV7-9 and TRBJ2-5; 9 bases map to TRBD1. TRBJ2-7 explains the end of the DNA better; the J call may be wrong. Germline V gene sequence: CDR1 SEHNR, CDR2 FQNEAQ (reference sequence). The CDR3 covers 15 residues. The CDR3 coding sequence is TGTGCCTGCAGCTCCTCCGGGACAGGGATTCACGAGCAGTACTTC. This sequence encodes CACSSSGTGIHEQYF.

This clonotype has ten or more counts. The chain recombines TRBV20-1 with TRBJ2-5; perhaps TRBD1 as D (6 bases). V lost 0 bases and J lost 4, with 12 bases in between. Germline-derived CDR1 and CDR2 are DFQATT and SNEGSKA (reference sequence). The CDR3 extends over 14 amino acids. Here the CDR3 reads CSARDRRGTETQYF. The DNA for the CDR3 is TGCAGTGCTAGAGATCGCAGGGGCACAGAGACCCAGTACTTC.

This clonotype has only a few counts. The chain couples TRBV6-2 or TRBV6-3 to TRBJ1-1; weak D call: TRBD1 (6 bases). The CDR3 runs 14 residues. Trimming took 4 bases from V and 3 from J, leaving 12 bases between them. CDR1 is MNHEY and CDR2 is SVGEGT in the germline V gene. Written as DNA, the CDR3 is TGTGCCAGCAGTTCGCTCAGGGGCCACACTGAAGCTTTCTTT. Residues: CASSSLRGHTEAFF.

The V call is TRBV4-3, the J call TRBJ2-5; D gene unclear. The J call may be faulty, since TRBJ2-7 better matches the DNA end. CDR3 length equals 14 residues. CDR1 is LGHNA and CDR2 is YSLEER in the germline V gene. CDR3 in amino acids: CASSQDVSSHEQYF. The CDR3 DNA reads TGCGCCAGCAGCCAAGATGTATCCAGCCACGAGCAGTACTTC.

V is TRBV4-3 and J is TRBJ2-5; 8 nucleotides align to TRBD2. The CDR3 sequence is 17 residues long. With V trimmed by 1 base and J by 2 bases, 9 bases remained unmatched. Germline CDR1 and CDR2: LGHNA and YSLEER. The CDR3 region has the DNA TGCGCCAGCAGCCAAGGGGACGCGGGGGGTCGTCAAGAGACCCAGTACTTC. It yields the protein CASSQGDAGGRQETQYF.

The chain's CDR3 is CATSDSPRGSYNEQFF. CDR3 sequence (DNA): TGTGCCACCAGTGATTCGCCCAGAGGATCCTACAATGAGCAGTTCTTC. V is TRBV24-1 and J is TRBJ2-1, with D unclear. Trimming shortened V by 2 bases and J by 1 base, and 11 bases separated the two germline ends. CDR1 KGHDR and CDR2 SFDVKD come from the germline V gene. This CDR3 region has 16 residues.

V usage is TRBV12-3 or TRBV12-4 and J usage is TRBJ1-1; unclear D gene. V was shortened by 2 bases and J by 0 bases, with 10 bases between the two germline ends. CDR3 size: 15 residues. The CDR3: CASSLIDRMNTEAFF. CDR3 coding DNA: TGTGCCAGCAGTTTAATCGACCGAATGAACACTGAAGCTTTCTTT.

As for this clonotype: A read error may account for a junction end that differs from germline. The V call is TRBV7-7, the J call TRBJ2-5; 8 bases line up with TRBD1. Germline loops: CDR1 SSHAT, CDR2 FNYEAQ (reference sequence). The CDR3 extends over 18 amino acids. CDR3 nucleotide sequence: TGTGCTAGCAGCTCTATGCCCTCGGCGGGACAGGAGGGAGAGACCCAGTACTTC. It yields the protein CASSSMPSAGQEGETQYF.

The chain combines TRBV28 with TRBJ1-5; D is uncertain. Per the germline V gene, CDR1 is MDHEN and CDR2 is SYDVKM. CDR3 length: 16 residues. V lost 1 base and J lost 1, with 11 bases in between. CDR3 nucleotide sequence: TGTGCCAGCAGTTTATTGAGGGTCTCGAGCAATCAGCCCCAGCATTTT. It specifies CASSLLRVSSNQPQHF.

This clonotype was seen a handful of times. The rearrangement joins TRBV6-5 to TRBJ1-2; no firm D call. The CDR3 is 16 residues long. Germline-derived CDR1 and CDR2 are MNHEY and SVGAGI. Trimming took 0 bases from V and 5 from J, leaving 16 bases between them. The CDR3 nucleotides read TGTGCCAGCAGTTACTCAGTTTTAGAACTCGGGTATGGCTACACCTTC. This codes for CASSYSVLELGYGYTF.

There are a few counts of this clonotype. The chain recombines TRBV27 with TRBJ2-7; D not resolved. The CDR3 is made up of 13 amino acids. The germline V gene has CDR1 MNHEY and CDR2 SMNVEV (reference sequence). The germline V and J ends were trimmed by 6 bases and 0 bases, with 9 bases remaining between them. The CDR3 nucleotides read TGTGCCAGCAGCGCAACGAGCTCCTACGAGCAGTACTTC. This sequence encodes CASSATSSYEQYF.

The rearrangement uses TRBV20-1 and TRBJ2-1; D unresolved. The DNA end is a closer match to TRBJ2-7, so the J assignment may be wrong. Germline V gene sequence: CDR1 DFQATT, CDR2 SNEGSKA (reference sequence). This CDR3 spans 13 amino acids. The CDR3 region has the DNA TGCAGTGCTCCTCGACCGGCAAACTCGGAGCAGTACTTC. Its translation is CSAPRPANSEQYF.

This chain uses TRBV7-9 with TRBJ2-5; tentatively, D is TRBD1 or TRBD2 (5 bases each). CDR1 and CDR2 (germline): SEHNR, FQNEAQ (reference sequence). V was shortened by 1 base and J by 2 bases, with 11 bases between the two germline ends. This CDR3 is 15 amino acids long. This chain's CDR3 is CASSLVGTEQETQYF. CDR3 in DNA: TGTGCCAGCAGCTTAGTTGGGACCGAACAAGAGACCCAGTACTTC.

This clonotype was recorded a few times. This chain links TRBV10-3 with TRBJ2-5; unclear D gene. The CDR3 is made up of 13 amino acids. Germline CDR1 ENHRY, CDR2 SYGVKD. The ends were cut back, 0 bases at V and 10 bases at J, with 12 bases in the middle. The CDR3 DNA sequence: TGTGCCATCAGTGAGTCGAACGGGTGGGTCCAGTACTTC. The encoded protein is CAISESNGWVQYF.

The rearrangement links TRBV2 to TRBJ1-2; tentative D call: TRBD1 (5 bases). V was pared by 5 bases and J by 4 bases, with 14 bases between. From germline, CDR1 is SNHLY and CDR2 FYNNEI. This CDR3 region has 14 residues. This CDR3 reads CASSTDSSSYGYTF. DNA for the CDR3: TGTGCCAGCAGTACCGACAGCAGTAGCTATGGCTACACCTTC.

The J gene is TRBJ2-3, the V gene TRBV7-2; D is unresolved. CDR1 SGHTA and CDR2 FQGNSA come from the germline V gene. The CDR3 is 15 residues long. V lost 4 bases, J lost 0 bases, and 11 bases lay in between. CDR3 sequence (DNA): TGTGCCAGCAGCTCGAGCCTCACTAGCACAGATACGCAGTATTTT. This sequence encodes CASSSSLTSTDTQYF. The whole variable domain, remainder taken from reference TRBV7-2 and TRBJ2-3, is GAGVSQSPSNKVTEKGKDVELRCDPISGHTALYWYRQSLGQGLEFLIYFQGNSAPDKSGLPSDRFSAERTGGSVSTLTIQRTQQEDSAVYLCASSSSLTSTDTQYFGPGTRLTVL.

This clonotype has only a few counts. The gene calls are TRBV5-1 and TRBJ2-5, with D perhaps TRBD1 or TRBD2 (6 bases each). Germline lookup yields CDR1 SGHRS and CDR2 YFSETQ. V was shortened by 4 bases and J by 1 base, with 11 bases between the two germline ends. The CDR3 spans 14 residues. The CDR3 loop reads CASSTGALQETQYF. The CDR3 DNA reads as TGCGCCAGCAGCACGGGGGCACTCCAAGAGACCCAGTACTTC.

The V call is TRBV9, the J call TRBJ1-2; D gene ambiguous. Germline V CDR1 and CDR2: SGDLS, YYNGEE. Deletions cut 6 bases from V and 5 bases from J, with 11 bases between. The CDR3 is 12 amino acids. As DNA, the CDR3 is TGTGCCAGCAAAGGGCTGCGTTATGGCTACACCTTC. This gives the protein CASKGLRYGYTF.

This chain joins TRBV7-9 and TRBJ2-3, with a tentative D call TRBD2 (5 bases). With 5 bases removed from V and 2 bases from J, the gap between germline ends came to 11 bases. Per germline, CDR1 SEHNR and CDR2 FQNEAQ (reference sequence). The CDR3 has 14 amino acids. CDR3 bases: TGTGCCAGCAGCCGGACTGACTTCACAGATACGCAGTATTTT. Translation: CASSRTDFTDTQYF. Looking up the rest from reference TRBV7-9 and TRBJ2-3 gives the full variable domain: DTGVSQNPRHKITKRGQNVTFRCDPISEHNRLYWYRQTLGQGPEFLTYFQNEAQLEKSRLLSDRFSAERPKGSFSTLEIQRTEQGDSAMYLCASSRTDFTDTQYFGPGTRLTVL.